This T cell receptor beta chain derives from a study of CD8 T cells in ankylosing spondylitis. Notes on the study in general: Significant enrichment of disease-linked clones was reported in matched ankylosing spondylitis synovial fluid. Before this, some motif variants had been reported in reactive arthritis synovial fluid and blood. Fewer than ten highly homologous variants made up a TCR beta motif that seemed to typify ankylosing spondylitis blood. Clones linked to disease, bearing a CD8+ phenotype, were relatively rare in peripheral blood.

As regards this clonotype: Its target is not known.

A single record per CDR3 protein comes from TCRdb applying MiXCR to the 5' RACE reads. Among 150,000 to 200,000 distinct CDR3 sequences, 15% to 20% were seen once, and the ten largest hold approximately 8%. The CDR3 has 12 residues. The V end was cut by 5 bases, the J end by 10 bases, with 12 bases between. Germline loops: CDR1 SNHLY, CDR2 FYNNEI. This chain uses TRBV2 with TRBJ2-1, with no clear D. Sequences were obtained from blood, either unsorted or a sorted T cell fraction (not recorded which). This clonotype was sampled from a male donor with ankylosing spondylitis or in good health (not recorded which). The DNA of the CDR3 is TGTGCCAGCAGTCCCCTTGGGCGGGAGCAGTTCTTC. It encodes CASSPLGREQFF.